This T cell receptor beta chain was observed in a study of control samples from healthy donors and cancer patients (dated by TCRdb to the early 2020s). The germline V gene (reference sequence) yields SGHNT for CDR1 and YYREEE for CDR2. Inclusive of the bounding cysteine and valine, the CDR3 is 13 residues long. The DNA shown is the 39-base CDR3, in frame from base 1. Ends trimmed: V by 4 bases, J by 7 bases; bases unmatched to a gene: 6. In its sample, this clone comes out as medium-sized (0.01 to 0.1%). No cognate antigen has been identified for it. One base away there is no much larger clone; base qualities are not given. Library preparation used the immunoSEQ multiplex PCR assay. Held by TCRdb, this immuneACCESS table contains in-frame sequences only and omits some clones. Under half of the omission traces to an unresolved V gene where checked; the cause of the rest is unknown. In all, the sample holds some 100,000 clones, and roughly 84% of those were seen once. Roughly 18% of the sample is held by the ten biggest clonotypes.

This clonotype was obtained from a woman between 50 and 59 years old in good health. Material for sequencing was blood. The chain is encoded by TRBV5-4 joined to TRBJ2-7; 9 junctional bases match TRBD2. The CDR3 loop reads CASSRSGRGEQYV. In nucleotides, the sequence is TGTGCCAGCAGCCGTAGCGGGAGAGGTGAGCAGTACGTC.